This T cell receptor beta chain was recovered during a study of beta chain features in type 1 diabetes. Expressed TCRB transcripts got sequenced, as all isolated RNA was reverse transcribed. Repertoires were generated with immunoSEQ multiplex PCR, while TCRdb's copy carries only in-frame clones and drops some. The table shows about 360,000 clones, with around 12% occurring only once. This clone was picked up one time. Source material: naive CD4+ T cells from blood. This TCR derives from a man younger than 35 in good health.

The CDR3 spells CASRNTGTGRYEQFF. DNA for the CDR3: TGTGCCAGCAGAAACACCGGAACAGGGCGGTATGAGCAGTTCTTC. The chain links TRBV6-5 to TRBJ2-1, with D possibly TRBD1 on 6 matching bases. Germline CDR1 MNHEY, CDR2 SVGAGI. The ends were cut back, 6 bases at V and 8 bases at J, with 20 bases in the middle. This CDR3 spans 15 amino acids.